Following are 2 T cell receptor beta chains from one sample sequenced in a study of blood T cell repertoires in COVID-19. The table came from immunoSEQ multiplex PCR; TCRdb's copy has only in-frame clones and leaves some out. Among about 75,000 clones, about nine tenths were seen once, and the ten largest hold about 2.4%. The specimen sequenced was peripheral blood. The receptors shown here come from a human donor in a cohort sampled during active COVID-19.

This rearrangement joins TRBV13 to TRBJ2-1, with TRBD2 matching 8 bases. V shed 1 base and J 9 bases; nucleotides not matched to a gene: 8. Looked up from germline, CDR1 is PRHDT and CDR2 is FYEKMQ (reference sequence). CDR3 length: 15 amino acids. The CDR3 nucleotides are TGTGCCAGCAGCTTAGCCCCGGGACTAGAGTTTGAGCAGTTCTTC. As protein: CASSLAPGLEFEQFF.

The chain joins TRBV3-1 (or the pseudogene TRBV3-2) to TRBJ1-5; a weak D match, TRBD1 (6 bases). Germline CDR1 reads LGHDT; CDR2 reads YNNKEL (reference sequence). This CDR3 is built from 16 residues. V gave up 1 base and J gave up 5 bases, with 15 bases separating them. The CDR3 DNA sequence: TGTGCCAGCAGCCAAGGAATGGGGGCGCGGGATCAGCCCCAGCATTTT. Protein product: CASSQGMGARDQPQHF.